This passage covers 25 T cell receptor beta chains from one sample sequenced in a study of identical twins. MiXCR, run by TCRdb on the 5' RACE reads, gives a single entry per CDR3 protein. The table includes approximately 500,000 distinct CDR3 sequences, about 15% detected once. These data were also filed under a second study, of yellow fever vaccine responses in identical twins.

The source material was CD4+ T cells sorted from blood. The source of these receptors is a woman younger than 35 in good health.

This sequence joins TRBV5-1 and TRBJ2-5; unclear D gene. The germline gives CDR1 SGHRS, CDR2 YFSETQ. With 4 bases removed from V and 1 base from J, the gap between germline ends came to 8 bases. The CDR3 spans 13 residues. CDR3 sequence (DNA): TGCGCCAGCAGCGATGGGATCCAAGAGACCCAGTACTTC. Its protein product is CASSDGIQETQYF.

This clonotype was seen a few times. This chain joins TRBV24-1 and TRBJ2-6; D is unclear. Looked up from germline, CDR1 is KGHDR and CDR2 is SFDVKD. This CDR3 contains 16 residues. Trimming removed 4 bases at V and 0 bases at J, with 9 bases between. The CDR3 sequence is CATSESVISGANVLTF. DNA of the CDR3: TGTGCCACCAGTGAATCGGTTATCTCTGGGGCCAACGTCCTGACTTTC.

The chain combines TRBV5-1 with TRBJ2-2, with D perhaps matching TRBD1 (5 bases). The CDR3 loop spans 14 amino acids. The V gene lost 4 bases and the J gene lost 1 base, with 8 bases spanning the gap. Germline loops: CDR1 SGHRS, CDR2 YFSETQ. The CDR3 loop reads CASSGAVNTGELFF. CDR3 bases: TGCGCCAGCAGCGGGGCAGTGAACACCGGGGAGCTGTTTTTT. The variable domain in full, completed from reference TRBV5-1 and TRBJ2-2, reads KAGVTQTPRYLIKTRGQQVTLSCSPISGHRSVSWYQQTPGQGLQFLFEYFSETQRNKGNFPGRFSGRQFSNSRSEMNVSTLELGDSALYLCASSGAVNTGELFFGEGSRLTVL.

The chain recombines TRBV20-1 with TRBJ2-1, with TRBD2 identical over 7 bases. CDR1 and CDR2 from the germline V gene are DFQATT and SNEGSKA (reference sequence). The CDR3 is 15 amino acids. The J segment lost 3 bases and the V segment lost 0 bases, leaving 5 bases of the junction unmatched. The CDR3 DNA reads TGCAGTGCTAGAGATCGGGGGGTCCTCTACAATGAGCAGTTCTTC. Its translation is CSARDRGVLYNEQFF.

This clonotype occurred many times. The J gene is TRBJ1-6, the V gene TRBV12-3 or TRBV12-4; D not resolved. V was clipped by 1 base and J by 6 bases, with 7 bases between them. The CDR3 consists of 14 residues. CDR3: CASSLGQFNSPLHF. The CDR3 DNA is TGTGCCAGCAGTTTAGGGCAGTTTAATTCACCCCTCCACTTT.

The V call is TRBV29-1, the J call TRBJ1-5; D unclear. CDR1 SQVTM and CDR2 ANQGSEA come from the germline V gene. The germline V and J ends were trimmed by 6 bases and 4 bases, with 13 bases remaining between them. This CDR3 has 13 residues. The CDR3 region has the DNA TGCAGCGTGTGGGAGGGAGGAAATCAGCCCCAGCATTTT. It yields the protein CSVWEGGNQPQHF.

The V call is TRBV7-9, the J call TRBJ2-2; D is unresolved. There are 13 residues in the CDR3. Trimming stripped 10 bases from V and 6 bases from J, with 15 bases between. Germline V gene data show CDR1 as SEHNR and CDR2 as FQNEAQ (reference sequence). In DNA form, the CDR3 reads TGTGCCAAAAAGCCCCTCGGGCCCGGGGAGCTGTTTTTT. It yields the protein CAKKPLGPGELFF. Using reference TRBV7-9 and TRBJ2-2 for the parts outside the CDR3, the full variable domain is DTGVSQNPRHKITKRGQNVTFRCDPISEHNRLYWYRQTLGQGPEFLTYFQNEAQLEKSRLLSDRFSAERPKGSFSTLEIQRTEQGDSAMYLCAKKPLGPGELFFGEGSRLTVL.

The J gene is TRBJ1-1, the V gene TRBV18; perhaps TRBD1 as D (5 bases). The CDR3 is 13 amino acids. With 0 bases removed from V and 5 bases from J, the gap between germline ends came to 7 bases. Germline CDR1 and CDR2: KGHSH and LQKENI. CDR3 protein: CASSPPGGTEAFF. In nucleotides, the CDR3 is TGTGCCAGCTCACCACCGGGGGGGACTGAAGCTTTCTTT.

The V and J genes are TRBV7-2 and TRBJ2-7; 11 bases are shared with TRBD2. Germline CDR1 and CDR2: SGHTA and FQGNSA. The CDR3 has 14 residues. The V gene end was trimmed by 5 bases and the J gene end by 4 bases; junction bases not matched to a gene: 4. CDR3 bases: TGTGCCAGCAGCCGCGGGACTAGCGGATACGAGCAGTACTTC. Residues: CASSRGTSGYEQYF.

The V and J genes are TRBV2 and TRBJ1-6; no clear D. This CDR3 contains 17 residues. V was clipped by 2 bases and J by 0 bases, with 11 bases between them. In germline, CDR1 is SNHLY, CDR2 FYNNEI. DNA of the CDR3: TGTGCCAGCAGTGAATCGGGATTTGGCTCCTATAATTCACCCCTCCACTTT. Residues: CASSESGFGSYNSPLHF.

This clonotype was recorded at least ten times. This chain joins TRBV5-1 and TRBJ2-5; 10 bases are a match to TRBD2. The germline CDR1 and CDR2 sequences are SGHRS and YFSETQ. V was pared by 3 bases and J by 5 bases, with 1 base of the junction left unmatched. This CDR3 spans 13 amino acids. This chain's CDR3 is CASSSSGGETQYF. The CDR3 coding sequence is TGCGCCAGCAGCTCTAGCGGGGGTGAGACCCAGTACTTC.

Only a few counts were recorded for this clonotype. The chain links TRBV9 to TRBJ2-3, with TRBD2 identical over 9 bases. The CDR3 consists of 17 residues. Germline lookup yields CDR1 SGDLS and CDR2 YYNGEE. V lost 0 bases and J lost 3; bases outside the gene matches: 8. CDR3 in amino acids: CASSVVSSGSGTDTQYF. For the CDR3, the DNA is TGTGCCAGCAGCGTAGTGAGTAGCGGGAGTGGGACAGATACGCAGTATTTT.

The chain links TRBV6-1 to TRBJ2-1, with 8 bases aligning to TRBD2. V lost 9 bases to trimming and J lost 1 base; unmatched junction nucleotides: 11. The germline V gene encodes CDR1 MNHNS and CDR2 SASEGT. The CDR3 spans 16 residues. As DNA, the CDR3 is TGTGCCAGTTCGTCCTCCGCGGGGGGTTCCTACAATGAGCAGTTCTTC. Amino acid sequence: CASSSSAGGSYNEQFF.

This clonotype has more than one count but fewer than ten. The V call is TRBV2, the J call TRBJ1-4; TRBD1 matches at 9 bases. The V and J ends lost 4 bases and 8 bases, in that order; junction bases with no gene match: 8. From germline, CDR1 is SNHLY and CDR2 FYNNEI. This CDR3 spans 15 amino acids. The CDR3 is CASSGWTGVVEKLFF. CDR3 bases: TGTGCCAGCAGTGGTTGGACAGGGGTTGTCGAAAAACTGTTTTTT.

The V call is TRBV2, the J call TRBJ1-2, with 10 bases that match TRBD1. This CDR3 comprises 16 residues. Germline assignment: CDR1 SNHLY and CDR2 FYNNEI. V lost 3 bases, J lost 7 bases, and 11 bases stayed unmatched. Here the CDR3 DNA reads TGTGCCAGCAGTGACCCCCGCCCGGGGACAGGGGCTGGCTACACCTTC. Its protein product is CASSDPRPGTGAGYTF.

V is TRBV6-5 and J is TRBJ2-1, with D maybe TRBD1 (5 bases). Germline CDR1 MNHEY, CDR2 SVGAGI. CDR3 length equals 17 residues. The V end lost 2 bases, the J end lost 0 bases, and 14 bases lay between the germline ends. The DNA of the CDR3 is TGTGCCAGCAGTTACGAGAAGGGGAAGAGCTCCTACAATGAGCAGTTCTTC. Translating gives CASSYEKGKSSYNEQFF.

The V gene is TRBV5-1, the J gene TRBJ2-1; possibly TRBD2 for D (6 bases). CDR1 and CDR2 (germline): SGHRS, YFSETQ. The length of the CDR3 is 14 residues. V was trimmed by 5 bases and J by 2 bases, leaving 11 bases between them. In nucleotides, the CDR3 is TGCGCCAGCAGTCTGGACTATACCTACAATGAGCAGTTCTTC. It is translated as CASSLDYTYNEQFF. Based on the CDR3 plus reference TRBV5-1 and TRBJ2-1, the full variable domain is KAGVTQTPRYLIKTRGQQVTLSCSPISGHRSVSWYQQTPGQGLQFLFEYFSETQRNKGNFPGRFSGRQFSNSRSEMNVSTLELGDSALYLCASSLDYTYNEQFFGPGTRLTVL.

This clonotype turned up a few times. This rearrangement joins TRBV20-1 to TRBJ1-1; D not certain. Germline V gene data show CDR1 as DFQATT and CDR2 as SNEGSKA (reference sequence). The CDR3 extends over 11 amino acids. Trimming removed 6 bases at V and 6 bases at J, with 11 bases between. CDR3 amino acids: CSARSGAEAFF. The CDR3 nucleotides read TGCAGTGCCCGTTCCGGGGCTGAAGCTTTCTTT.

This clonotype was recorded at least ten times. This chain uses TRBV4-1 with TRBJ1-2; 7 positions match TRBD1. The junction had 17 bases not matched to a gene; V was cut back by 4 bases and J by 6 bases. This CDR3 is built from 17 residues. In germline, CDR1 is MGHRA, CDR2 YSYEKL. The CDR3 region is CASSRQLGTANRNGYTF. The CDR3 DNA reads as TGCGCCAGCAGCCGGCAACTCGGGACAGCCAACCGGAATGGCTACACCTTC.

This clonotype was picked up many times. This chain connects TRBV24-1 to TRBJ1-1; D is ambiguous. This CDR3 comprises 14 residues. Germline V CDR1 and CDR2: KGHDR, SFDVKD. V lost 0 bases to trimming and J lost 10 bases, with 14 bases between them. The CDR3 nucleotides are TGTGCCACCAGTGATTTGATGGACGGAAGTGGAGCTTTCTTT. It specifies CATSDLMDGSGAFF.

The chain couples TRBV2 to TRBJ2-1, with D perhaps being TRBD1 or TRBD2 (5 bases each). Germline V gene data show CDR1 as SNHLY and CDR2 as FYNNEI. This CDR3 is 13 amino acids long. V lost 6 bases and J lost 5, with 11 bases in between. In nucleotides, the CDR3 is TGTGCCAGCAGCGGGGACGGAAACAATGAGCAGTTCTTC. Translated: CASSGDGNNEQFF.

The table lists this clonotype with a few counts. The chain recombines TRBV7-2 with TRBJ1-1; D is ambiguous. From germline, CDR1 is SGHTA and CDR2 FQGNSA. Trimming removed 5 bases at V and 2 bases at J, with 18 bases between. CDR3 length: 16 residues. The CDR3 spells CASSPGRSRRNTEAFF. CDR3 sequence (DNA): TGTGCCAGCAGCCCCGGCCGCAGTCGGAGAAACACTGAAGCTTTCTTT. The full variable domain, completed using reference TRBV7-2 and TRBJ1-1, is GAGVSQSPSNKVTEKGKDVELRCDPISGHTALYWYRQSLGQGLEFLIYFQGNSAPDKSGLPSDRFSAERTGGSVSTLTIQRTQQEDSAVYLCASSPGRSRRNTEAFFGQGTRLTVV.

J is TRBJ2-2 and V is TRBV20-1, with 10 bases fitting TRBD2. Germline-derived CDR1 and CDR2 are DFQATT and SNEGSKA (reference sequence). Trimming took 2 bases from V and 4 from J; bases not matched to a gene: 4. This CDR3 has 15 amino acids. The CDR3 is CSARKTSGPTGELFF. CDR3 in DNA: TGCAGTGCTAGAAAGACTAGCGGGCCCACCGGGGAGCTGTTTTTT.

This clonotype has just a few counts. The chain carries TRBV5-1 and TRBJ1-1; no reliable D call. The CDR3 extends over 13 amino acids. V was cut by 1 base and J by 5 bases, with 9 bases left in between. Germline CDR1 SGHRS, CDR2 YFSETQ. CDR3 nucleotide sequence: TGCGCCAGCAGCTTGAGGGCGGGTACTGAAGCTTTCTTT. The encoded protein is CASSLRAGTEAFF.

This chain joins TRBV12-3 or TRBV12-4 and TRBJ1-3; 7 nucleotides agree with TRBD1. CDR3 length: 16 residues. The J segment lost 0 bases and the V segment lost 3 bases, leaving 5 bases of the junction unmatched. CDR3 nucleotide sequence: TGTGCCAGCAGTTTTCAGGGGGTCAGCTCTGGAAACACCATATATTTT. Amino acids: CASSFQGVSSGNTIYF.